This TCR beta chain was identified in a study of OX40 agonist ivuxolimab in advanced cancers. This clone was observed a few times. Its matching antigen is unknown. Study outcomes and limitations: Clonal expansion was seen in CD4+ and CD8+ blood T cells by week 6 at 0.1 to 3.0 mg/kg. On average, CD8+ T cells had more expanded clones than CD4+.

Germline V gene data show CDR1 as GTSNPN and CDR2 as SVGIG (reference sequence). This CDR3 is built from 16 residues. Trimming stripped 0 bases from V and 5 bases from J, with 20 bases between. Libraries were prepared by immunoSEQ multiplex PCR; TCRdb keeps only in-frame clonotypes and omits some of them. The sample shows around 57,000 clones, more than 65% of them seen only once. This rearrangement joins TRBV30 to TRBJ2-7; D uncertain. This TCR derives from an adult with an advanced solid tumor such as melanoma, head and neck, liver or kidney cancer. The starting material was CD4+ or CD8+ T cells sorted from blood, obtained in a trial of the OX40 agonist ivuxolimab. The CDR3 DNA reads TGTGCCTGGAGTGTCTCGGTGGGCAGATTTCCGGACGAGCAGTACTTC. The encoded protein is CAWSVSVGRFPDEQYF.